The rows below give T cell receptor beta chains drawn from one sample of a study of blood T cells in healthy people across ages. MiXCR, run by TCRdb on the 5' RACE reads, gives a single entry per CDR3 protein. The data show roughly 1 million distinct CDR3 sequences, approximately 25% seen once. These data were likewise used in another study, on T cells of mothers and their children.

The sample taken for sequencing was blood. All receptors derive from a girl aged 2 to 10 in good health. The CDR3 runs from the conserved cysteine through the conserved F or W. A D gene is named only where the DNA matches it firmly. Only part of the rows carry a size: once, few, many, or a class if the clone is expanded.

cdr3_nt: TGCAGTGCTAGAGATCGCAGGGTTGCGGAAAAACTGTTTTTT; cdr3_aa: CSARDRRVAEKLFF; v_call: TRBV20-1; clone_size: .; d_call: .; j_call: TRBJ1-4
cdr3_nt: TGCAGTGCTAGGGCCGGGACAGCCAACACTGAAGCTTTCTTT; cdr3_aa: CSARAGTANTEAFF; v_call: TRBV20-1; clone_size: .; d_call: TRBD1; j_call: TRBJ1-1
cdr3_nt: TGTGCCAGCAGCCCCCGGGGCGGGGGTACCGTGGATACGCAGTATTTT; cdr3_aa: CASSPRGGGTVDTQYF; v_call: TRBV7-9; clone_size: .; d_call: TRBD2; j_call: TRBJ2-3
cdr3_nt: TGTGCCAGCAGCCTCGCCTCCGGGACTAGCGGGAGTACGCAGTATTTT; cdr3_aa: CASSLASGTSGSTQYF; v_call: TRBV7-3; clone_size: .; d_call: TRBD2; j_call: TRBJ2-3
cdr3_nt: TGTGCCAGCAGTTTGACGTACCAAGAGACCCAGTACTTC; cdr3_aa: CASSLTYQETQYF; v_call: TRBV28; clone_size: many; d_call: .; j_call: TRBJ2-5
cdr3_nt: TGTGCCAGCAGCTTGTTGTCGACGCAAGGGGGACCTGAAAAACTGTTTTTT; cdr3_aa: CASSLLSTQGGPEKLFF; v_call: TRBV7-9; clone_size: .; d_call: .; j_call: TRBJ1-4
cdr3_nt: TGTGCCAGCAGTTTCTGGGACAGGGAGGAAGCTTTCTTT; cdr3_aa: CASSFWDREEAFF; v_call: TRBV12-3/TRBV12-4; clone_size: few; d_call: TRBD1; j_call: TRBJ1-1
cdr3_nt: TGTGCCACCAGAGCGCCGGGGGAGGAGACCCAGTACTTC; cdr3_aa: CATRAPGEETQYF; v_call: TRBV15; clone_size: few; d_call: .; j_call: TRBJ2-5
cdr3_nt: TGTGCCAGCAACTTCCTTAGGGATTCACCCCTCCACTTT; cdr3_aa: CASNFLRDSPLHF; v_call: TRBV12-3/TRBV12-4; clone_size: .; d_call: .; j_call: TRBJ1-6
cdr3_nt: TGTGCCAGCAGCCTACAACAGGGAATCTCCTACGAGCGGTACTTC; cdr3_aa: CASSLQQGISYERYF; v_call: TRBV7-2; clone_size: .; d_call: .; j_call: TRBJ2-7
cdr3_nt: TGTGCCAGCAGCTTAGGTACGGCTTGGTCCTACAATGAGCAGTTCTTC; cdr3_aa: CASSLGTAWSYNEQFF; v_call: TRBV11-3; clone_size: few; d_call: .; j_call: TRBJ2-1
cdr3_nt: TGTGCCAGCAGCCGAGATGGCTCCTACAATGAGCAGTTCTTC; cdr3_aa: CASSRDGSYNEQFF; v_call: TRBV7-9; clone_size: .; d_call: .; j_call: TRBJ2-1
cdr3_nt: TGTGCCAGCAGTTTAAGGGAGGAAGGTGAGCAGTTCTTC; cdr3_aa: CASSLREEGEQFF; v_call: TRBV28; clone_size: .; d_call: .; j_call: TRBJ2-1
cdr3_nt: TGTGCCAGCAGCCACGACAGCCACACTGTCGAGCAGTACTTC; cdr3_aa: CASSHDSHTVEQYF; v_call: TRBV3-1; clone_size: few; d_call: .; j_call: TRBJ2-7
cdr3_nt: TGTGCCAGCAGTGAGGTAACCTCCTACGAGCAGTACTTC; cdr3_aa: CASSEVTSYEQYF; v_call: TRBV28; clone_size: once; d_call: .; j_call: TRBJ2-7
cdr3_nt: TGCAGTGCTAGAGATTTAGCGGGAGGAGCCCTCGAGCAGTACTTC; cdr3_aa: CSARDLAGGALEQYF; v_call: TRBV20-1; clone_size: few; d_call: TRBD2; j_call: TRBJ2-7
cdr3_nt: TGCAGCGTTGAAGTAGGTCTCACCGGGGAGCTGTTTTTT; cdr3_aa: CSVEVGLTGELFF; v_call: TRBV29-1; clone_size: few; d_call: .; j_call: TRBJ2-2
cdr3_nt: TGTGCCAGCAGTTTCTTGACAGGGTTCTACGAGCAGTACTTC; cdr3_aa: CASSFLTGFYEQYF; v_call: TRBV11-2; clone_size: few; d_call: TRBD1; j_call: TRBJ2-7
cdr3_nt: TGTGCCAGCAGCCTCAGCCGGTTGGCACAGGGGCTTAATCAGCCCCAGCATTTT; cdr3_aa: CASSLSRLAQGLNQPQHF; v_call: TRBV28; clone_size: .; d_call: TRBD1; j_call: TRBJ1-5
cdr3_nt: TGTGCCAGCAGTTTAAAGGGGAGGGTAGCTTTCTTT; cdr3_aa: CASSLKGRVAFF; v_call: TRBV28; clone_size: .; d_call: .; j_call: TRBJ1-1
cdr3_nt: TGTGCCAGTGACTTAAACAGCTCTGGAAACACCATATATTTT; cdr3_aa: CASDLNSSGNTIYF; v_call: TRBV12-3/TRBV12-4; clone_size: few; d_call: .; j_call: TRBJ1-3